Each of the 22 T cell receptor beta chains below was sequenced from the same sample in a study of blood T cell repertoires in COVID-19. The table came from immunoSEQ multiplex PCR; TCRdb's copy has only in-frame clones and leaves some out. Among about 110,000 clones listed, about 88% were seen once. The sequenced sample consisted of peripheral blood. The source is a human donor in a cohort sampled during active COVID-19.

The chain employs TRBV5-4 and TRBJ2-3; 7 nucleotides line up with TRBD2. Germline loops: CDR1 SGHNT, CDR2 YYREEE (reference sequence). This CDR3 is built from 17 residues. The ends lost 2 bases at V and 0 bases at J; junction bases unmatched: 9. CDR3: CASSFKRLAASTDTQYF. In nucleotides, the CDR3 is TGTGCCAGCAGCTTTAAGCGTCTAGCGGCTAGCACAGATACGCAGTATTTT.

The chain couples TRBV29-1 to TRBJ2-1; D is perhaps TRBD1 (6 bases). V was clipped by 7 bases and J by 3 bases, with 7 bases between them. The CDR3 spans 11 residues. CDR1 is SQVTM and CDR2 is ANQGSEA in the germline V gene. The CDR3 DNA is TGCAGCGGGACAGACTACAATGAGCAGTTCTTC. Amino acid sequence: CSGTDYNEQFF.

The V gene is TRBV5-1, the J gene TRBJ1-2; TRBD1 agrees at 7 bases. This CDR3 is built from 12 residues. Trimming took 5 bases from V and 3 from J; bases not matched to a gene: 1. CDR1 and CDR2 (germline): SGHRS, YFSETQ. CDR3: CASSQGDYGYTF. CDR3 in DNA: TGCGCCAGCAGTCAGGGGGACTATGGCTACACCTTC. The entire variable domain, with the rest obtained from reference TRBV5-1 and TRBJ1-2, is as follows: KAGVTQTPRYLIKTRGQQVTLSCSPISGHRSVSWYQQTPGQGLQFLFEYFSETQRNKGNFPGRFSGRQFSNSRSEMNVSTLELGDSALYLCASSQGDYGYTFGSGTRLTVV.

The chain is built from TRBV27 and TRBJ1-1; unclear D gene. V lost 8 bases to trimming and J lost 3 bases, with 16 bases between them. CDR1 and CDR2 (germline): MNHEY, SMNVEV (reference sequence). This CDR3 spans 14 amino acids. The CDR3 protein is CASGRDTAHTEAFF. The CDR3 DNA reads TGTGCCAGCGGGAGAGATACAGCCCACACTGAAGCTTTCTTT.

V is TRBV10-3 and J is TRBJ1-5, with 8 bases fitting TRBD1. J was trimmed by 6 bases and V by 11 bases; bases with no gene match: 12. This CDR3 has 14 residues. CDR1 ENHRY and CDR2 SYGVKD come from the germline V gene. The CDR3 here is CAAGGQGDFQPQHF. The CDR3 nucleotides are TGTGCCGCCGGTGGACAGGGAGATTTTCAGCCCCAGCATTTT.

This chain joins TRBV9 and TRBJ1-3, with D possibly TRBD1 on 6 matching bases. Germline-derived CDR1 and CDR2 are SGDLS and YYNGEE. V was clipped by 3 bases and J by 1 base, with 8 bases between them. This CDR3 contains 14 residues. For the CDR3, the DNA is TGTGCCAGCAGCGCCACAGGGTCTGGAAACACCATATATTTT. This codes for CASSATGSGNTIYF.

DNA of the CDR3: TGTGCCAGCAGTTTAGTAAAGGAGGAACACAATGAGCAGTTCTTC. It specifies CASSLVKEEHNEQFF. The chain links TRBV28 to TRBJ2-1; the D gene is possibly TRBD2 (5 bases). The germline V gene encodes CDR1 MDHEN and CDR2 SYDVKM. Trimming stripped 2 bases from V and 5 bases from J, with 13 bases between. CDR3 length equals 15 residues. Full variable domain (remainder filled in from reference TRBV28 and TRBJ2-1): DVKVTQSSRYLVKRTGEKVFLECVQDMDHENMFWYRQDPGLGLRLIYFSYDVKMKEKGDIPEGYSVSREKKERFSLILESASTNQTSMYLCASSLVKEEHNEQFFGPGTRLTVL.

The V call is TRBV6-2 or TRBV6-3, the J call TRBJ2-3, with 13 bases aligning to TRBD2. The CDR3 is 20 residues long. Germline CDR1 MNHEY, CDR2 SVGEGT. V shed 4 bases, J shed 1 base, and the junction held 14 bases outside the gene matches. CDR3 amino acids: CASSSPTGLAGESGTDTQYF. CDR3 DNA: TGTGCCAGCAGTTCTCCGACCGGACTAGCGGGAGAATCAGGCACAGATACGCAGTATTTT.

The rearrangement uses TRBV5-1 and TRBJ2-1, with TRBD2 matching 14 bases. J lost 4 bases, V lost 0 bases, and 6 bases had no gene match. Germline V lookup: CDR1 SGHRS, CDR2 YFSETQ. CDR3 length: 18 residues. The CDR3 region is CASSLGVTSGRAYNEQFF. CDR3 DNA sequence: TGCGCCAGCAGCTTGGGTGTGACTAGCGGGAGGGCTTACAATGAGCAGTTCTTC.

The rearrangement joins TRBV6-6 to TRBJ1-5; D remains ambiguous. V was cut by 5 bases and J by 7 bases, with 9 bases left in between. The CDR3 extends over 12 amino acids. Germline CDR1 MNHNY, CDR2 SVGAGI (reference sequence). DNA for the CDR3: TGTGCCAGCAGTCTTACATCACAGCCCCAGCATTTT. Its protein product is CASSLTSQPQHF.

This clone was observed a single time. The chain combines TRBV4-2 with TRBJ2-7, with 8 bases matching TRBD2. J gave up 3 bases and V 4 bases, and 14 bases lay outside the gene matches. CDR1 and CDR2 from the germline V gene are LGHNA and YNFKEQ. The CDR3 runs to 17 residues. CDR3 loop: CASSRGARGLAGYEQYF. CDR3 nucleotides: TGTGCCAGCAGCCGCGGTGCTCGGGGGCTAGCGGGCTACGAGCAGTACTTC.

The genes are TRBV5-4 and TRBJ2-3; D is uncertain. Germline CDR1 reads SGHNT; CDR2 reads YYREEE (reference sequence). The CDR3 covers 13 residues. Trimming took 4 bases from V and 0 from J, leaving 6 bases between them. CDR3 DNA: TGTGCCAGCAGCAGAGCTAGCACAGATACGCAGTATTTT. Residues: CASSRASTDTQYF.

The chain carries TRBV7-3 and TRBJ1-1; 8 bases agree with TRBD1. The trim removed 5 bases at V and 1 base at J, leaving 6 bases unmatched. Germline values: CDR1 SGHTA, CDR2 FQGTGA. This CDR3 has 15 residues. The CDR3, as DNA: TGTGCCAGCAGCCCCCAGGGGGCGCCGAACACTGAAGCTTTCTTT. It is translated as CASSPQGAPNTEAFF.

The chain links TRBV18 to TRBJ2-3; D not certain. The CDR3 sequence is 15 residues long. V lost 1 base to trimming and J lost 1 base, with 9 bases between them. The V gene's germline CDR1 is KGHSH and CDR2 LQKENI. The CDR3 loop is CASSPLNPGTDTQYF. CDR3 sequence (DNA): TGTGCCAGCTCACCACTGAACCCAGGCACAGATACGCAGTATTTT.

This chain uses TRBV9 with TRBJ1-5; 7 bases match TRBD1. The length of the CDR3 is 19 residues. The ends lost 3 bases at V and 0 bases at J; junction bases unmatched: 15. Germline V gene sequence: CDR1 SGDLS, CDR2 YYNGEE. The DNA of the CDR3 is TGTGCCAGCAGCGCTTTGACAGGGTTGGCCGGTTATAGCAATCAGCCCCAGCATTTT. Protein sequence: CASSALTGLAGYSNQPQHF.

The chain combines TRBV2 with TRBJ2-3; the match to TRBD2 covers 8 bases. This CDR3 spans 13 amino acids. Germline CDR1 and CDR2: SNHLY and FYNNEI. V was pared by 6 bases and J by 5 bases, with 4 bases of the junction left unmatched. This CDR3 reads CASRFSGGDTQYF. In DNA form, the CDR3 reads TGTGCCAGCAGGTTCAGCGGGGGAGATACGCAGTATTTT.

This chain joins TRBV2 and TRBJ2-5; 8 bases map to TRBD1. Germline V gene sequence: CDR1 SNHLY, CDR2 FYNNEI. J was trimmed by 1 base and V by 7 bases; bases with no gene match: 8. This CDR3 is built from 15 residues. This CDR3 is CASTTGGFGQETQYF. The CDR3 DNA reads TGTGCCAGCACCACAGGGGGGTTCGGCCAAGAGACCCAGTACTTC.

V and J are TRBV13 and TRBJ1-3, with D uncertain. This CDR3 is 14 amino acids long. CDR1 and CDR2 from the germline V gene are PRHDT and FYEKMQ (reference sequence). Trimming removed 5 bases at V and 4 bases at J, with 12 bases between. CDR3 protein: CASSELRVGNTIYF. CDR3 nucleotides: TGTGCCAGCAGCGAGCTAAGAGTCGGAAACACCATATATTTT.

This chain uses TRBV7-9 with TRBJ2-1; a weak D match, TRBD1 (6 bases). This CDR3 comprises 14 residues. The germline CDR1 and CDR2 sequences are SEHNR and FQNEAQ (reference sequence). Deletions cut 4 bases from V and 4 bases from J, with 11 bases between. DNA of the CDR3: TGTGCCAGCAGCTCCGACAGGTTATACAATGAGCAGTTCTTC. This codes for CASSSDRLYNEQFF.

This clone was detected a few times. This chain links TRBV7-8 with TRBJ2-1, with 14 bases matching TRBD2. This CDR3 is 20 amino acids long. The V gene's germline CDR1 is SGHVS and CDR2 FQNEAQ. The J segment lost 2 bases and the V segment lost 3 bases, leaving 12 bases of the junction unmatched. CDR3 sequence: CASSFGLGTSGRSAYNEQFF. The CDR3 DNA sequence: TGTGCCAGCAGCTTTGGTCTCGGGACTAGCGGGAGAAGTGCCTACAATGAGCAGTTCTTC.

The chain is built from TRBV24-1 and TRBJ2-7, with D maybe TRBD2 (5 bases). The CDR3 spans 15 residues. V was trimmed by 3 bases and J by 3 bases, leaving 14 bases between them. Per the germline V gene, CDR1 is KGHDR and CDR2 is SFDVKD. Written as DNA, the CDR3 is TGTGCCACCAGTGATCATGGAGACGGACTCTACGAGCAGTACTTC. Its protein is CATSDHGDGLYEQYF.

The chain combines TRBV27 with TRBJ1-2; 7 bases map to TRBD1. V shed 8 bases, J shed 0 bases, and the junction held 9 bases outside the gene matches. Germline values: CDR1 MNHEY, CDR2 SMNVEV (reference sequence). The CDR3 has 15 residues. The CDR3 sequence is CASRSPGQTNYGYTF. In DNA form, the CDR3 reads TGTGCCAGCCGATCTCCGGGACAGACTAACTATGGCTACACCTTC.